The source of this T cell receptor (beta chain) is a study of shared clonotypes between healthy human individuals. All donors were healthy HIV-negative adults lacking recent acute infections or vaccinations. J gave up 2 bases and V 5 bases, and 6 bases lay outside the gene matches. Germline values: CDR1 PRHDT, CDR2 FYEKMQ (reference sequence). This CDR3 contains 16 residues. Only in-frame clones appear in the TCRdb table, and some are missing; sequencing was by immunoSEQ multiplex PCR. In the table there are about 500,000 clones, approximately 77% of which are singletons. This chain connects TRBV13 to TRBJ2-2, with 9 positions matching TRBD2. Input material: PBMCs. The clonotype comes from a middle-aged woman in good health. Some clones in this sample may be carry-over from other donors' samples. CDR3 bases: TGTGCCAGCAGCACACCTAGCGGGAACAACACCGGGGAGCTGTTTTTT. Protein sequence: CASSTPSGNNTGELFF.